This T cell receptor (beta chain) appears in the sequencing data of a study of blood T cell repertoires in COVID-19. Produced via immunoSEQ multiplex PCR; TCRdb's table is partial and in-frame only. This sample yields 120,000 or so clones, of which approximately 85% are seen a single time; about 6.9% belongs to the top ten. This clone has a handful of counts. The sequencing input was peripheral blood. This sequence was found in an elderly man with active or convalescent COVID-19.

CDR3 nucleotides: TGTGCCAGCAGTGCGGACAGGGGGTCCGTCTATGGCTACACCTTC. It encodes CASSADRGSVYGYTF. The chain links TRBV27 to TRBJ1-2; 10 bases agree with TRBD1. Germline-derived CDR1 and CDR2 are MNHEY and SMNVEV (reference sequence). The CDR3 contains 15 residues. V shed 5 bases and J 4 bases; nucleotides not matched to a gene: 7.